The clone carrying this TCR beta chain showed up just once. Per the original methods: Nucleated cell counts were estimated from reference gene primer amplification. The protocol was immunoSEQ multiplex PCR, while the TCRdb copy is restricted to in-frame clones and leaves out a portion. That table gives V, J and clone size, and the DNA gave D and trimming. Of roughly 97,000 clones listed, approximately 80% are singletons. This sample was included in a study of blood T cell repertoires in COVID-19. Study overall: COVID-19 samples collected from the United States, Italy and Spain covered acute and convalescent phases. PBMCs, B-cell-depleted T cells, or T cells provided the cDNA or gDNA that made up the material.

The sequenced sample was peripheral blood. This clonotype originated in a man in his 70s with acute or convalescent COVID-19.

The CDR3 DNA reads as TGTGCCAGCAGCGCCGTTGAAGAGCGGGGGGACACAGATACGCAGTATTTT. Protein: CASSAVEERGDTDTQYF. The chain employs TRBV11-2 and TRBJ2-3; 9 bases agree with TRBD2. This CDR3 comprises 17 residues. V lost 5 bases and J lost 2; bases outside the gene matches: 11. The germline CDR1 and CDR2 sequences are SGHAT and FQNNGV. The entire variable domain, with the rest obtained from reference TRBV11-2 and TRBJ2-3, is as follows: EAGVAQSPRYKIIEKRQSVAFWCNPISGHATLYWYQQILGQGPKLLIQFQNNGVVDDSQLPKDRFSAERLKGVDSTLKIQPAKLEDSAVYLCASSAVEERGDTDTQYFGPGTRLTVL.